These 9 T cell receptor beta chains came from one sample sequenced in a study of shared clonotypes between healthy human individuals. Libraries were prepared by immunoSEQ multiplex PCR; TCRdb keeps only in-frame clonotypes and omits some of them. This sample has roughly 500,000 clones; 70% to 80% occur once, and the top ten carry more than 10%. Sequencing was performed on PBMCs. The receptors shown here come from a middle-aged woman in good health. Some clones in this sample may be carry-over from other donors' samples.

V and J are TRBV7-6 and TRBJ2-7; 8 bases match TRBD2. Trimming removed 0 bases from V and 5 bases from J; junction bases left unmatched: 9. CDR1 and CDR2 from the germline V gene are SGHVS and FNYEAQ. The CDR3 totals 16 residues. This CDR3 reads CASSLAHDSGKNEQYF. The CDR3 DNA is TGTGCCAGCAGCTTAGCGCATGATAGCGGGAAGAACGAGCAGTACTTC.

The chain combines TRBV28 with TRBJ1-2; 7 bases fit TRBD1. Germline CDR1 reads MDHEN; CDR2 reads SYDVKM. The CDR3 consists of 14 residues. The V gene end was trimmed by 6 bases and the J gene end by 7 bases; junction bases not matched to a gene: 11. The CDR3 nucleotides are TGTGCCAGCAGAAACTCAGGGGGGAGGGGTGGCTACACCTTC. Translated, it gives CASRNSGGRGGYTF.

This clone was detected a few times. The V gene is TRBV15, the J gene TRBJ1-4; D not resolved. The CDR3 runs 16 residues. Germline V gives CDR1 LNHNV, CDR2 YYDKDF (reference sequence). Trimming cost V 3 bases and J 3 bases, with 14 bases left between them. This CDR3 reads CATSRGRRVANEKLFF. DNA of the CDR3: TGTGCCACCAGCAGGGGAAGGCGAGTGGCTAATGAAAAACTGTTTTTT.

The rearrangement uses TRBV9 and TRBJ2-7; perhaps D is TRBD1 or TRBD2 (5 bases each). V was shortened by 3 bases and J by 4 bases, with 17 bases between the two germline ends. There are 15 residues in the CDR3. Looked up from germline, CDR1 is SGDLS and CDR2 is YYNGEE. CDR3 protein: CASSAGTGLRYEQYF. CDR3 DNA: TGTGCCAGCAGCGCAGGAACGGGGCTCAGGTACGAGCAGTACTTC.

The rearrangement joins TRBV2 to TRBJ1-4, with D possibly being TRBD1 (5 bases). This CDR3 spans 16 amino acids. The V gene lost 0 bases and the J gene lost 4 bases, with 12 bases spanning the gap. CDR1 is SNHLY and CDR2 is FYNNEI in the germline V gene. CDR3 DNA sequence: TGTGCCAGCAGTGAAGCGCCTCGGGGCGGTAATGAAAAACTGTTTTTT. Protein: CASSEAPRGGNEKLFF.

The chain joins TRBV10-3 to TRBJ2-3, with a possible D match to TRBD1 (6 bases). This CDR3 has 15 residues. Trimming took 6 bases from V and 2 from J, leaving 15 bases between them. Germline V gene lookup returns CDR1 ENHRY and CDR2 SYGVKD. The CDR3 protein is CAISGTRDNTDTQYF. Here the CDR3 DNA reads TGTGCCATCAGCGGGACCCGGGACAACACAGATACGCAGTATTTT.

For the CDR3, the DNA is TGTGCCTGGAGCCCGGGACTAGCGACTAAAGAGCAGTACTTC. It yields the protein CAWSPGLATKEQYF. The rearrangement uses TRBV30 and TRBJ2-7; 10 bases agree with TRBD2. In germline, CDR1 is GTSNPN, CDR2 SVGIG (reference sequence). V was clipped by 3 bases and J by 7 bases; unmatched bases: 9. The CDR3 is 14 residues long.

The J gene is TRBJ2-5, the V gene TRBV10-3; TRBD2 matches at 9 bases. The J call may be wrong; the DNA end is better matched by TRBJ2-7. Germline CDR1 and CDR2: ENHRY and SYGVKD. The CDR3 contains 15 residues. The CDR3 reads CAISDPGLAIYEQYF. The CDR3 DNA reads TGTGCCATCAGTGACCCGGGACTAGCAATCTACGAGCAGTACTTC.

In regard to this clone: Distinct nucleotide sequences in the sample also encode this CDR3. V is TRBV28 and J is TRBJ1-2; D might be TRBD1 (5 bases). Trimming left V 2 bases short and J 5 bases short, with 6 bases between. This CDR3 has 12 residues. Per the germline V gene, CDR1 is MDHEN and CDR2 is SYDVKM. The DNA for the CDR3 is TGTGCCAGCAGTTTAGCAGGGTATGGCTACACCTTC. Translated: CASSLAGYGYTF.